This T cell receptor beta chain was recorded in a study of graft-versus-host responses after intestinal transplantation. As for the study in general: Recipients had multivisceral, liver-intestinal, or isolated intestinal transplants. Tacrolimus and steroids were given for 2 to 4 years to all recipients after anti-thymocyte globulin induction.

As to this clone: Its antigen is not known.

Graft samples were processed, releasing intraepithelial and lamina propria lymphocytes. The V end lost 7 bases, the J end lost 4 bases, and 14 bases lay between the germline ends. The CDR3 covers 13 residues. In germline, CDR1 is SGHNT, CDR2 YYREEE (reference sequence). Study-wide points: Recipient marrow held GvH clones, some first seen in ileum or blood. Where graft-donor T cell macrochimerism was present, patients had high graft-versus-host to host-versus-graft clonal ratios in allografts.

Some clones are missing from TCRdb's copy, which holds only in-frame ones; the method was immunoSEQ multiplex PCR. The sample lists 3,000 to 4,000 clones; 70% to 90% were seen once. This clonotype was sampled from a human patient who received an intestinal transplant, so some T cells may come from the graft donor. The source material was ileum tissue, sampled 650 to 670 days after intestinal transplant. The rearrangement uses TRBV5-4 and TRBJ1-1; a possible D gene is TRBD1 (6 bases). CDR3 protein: CASHLRGGTEAFF. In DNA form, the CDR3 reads TGTGCCAGCCACCTACGAGGGGGCACTGAAGCTTTCTTT.